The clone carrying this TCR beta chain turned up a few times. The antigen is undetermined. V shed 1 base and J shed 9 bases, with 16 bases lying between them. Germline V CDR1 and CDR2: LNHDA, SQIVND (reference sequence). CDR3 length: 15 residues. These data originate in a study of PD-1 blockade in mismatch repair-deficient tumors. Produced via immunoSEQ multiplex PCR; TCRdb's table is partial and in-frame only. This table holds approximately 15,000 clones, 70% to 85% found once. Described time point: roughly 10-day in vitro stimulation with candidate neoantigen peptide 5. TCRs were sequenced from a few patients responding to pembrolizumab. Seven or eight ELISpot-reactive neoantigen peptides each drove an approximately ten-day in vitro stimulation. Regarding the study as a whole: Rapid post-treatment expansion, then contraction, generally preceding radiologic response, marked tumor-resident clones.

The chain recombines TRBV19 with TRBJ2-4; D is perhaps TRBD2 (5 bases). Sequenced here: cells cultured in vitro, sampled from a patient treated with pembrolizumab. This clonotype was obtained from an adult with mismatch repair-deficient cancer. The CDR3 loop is CASSIGAGPRAIQYF. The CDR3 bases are TGTGCCAGTAGTATAGGGGCGGGCCCGCGTGCCATTCAGTACTTC.